This TCR beta chain appears in the sequencing data of a study of T cell repertoires in cytomegalovirus infection. Study as a whole: It can be stated that public TCR beta signatures indicated CMV infection as well as a matching HLA type. Whole-study findings and limits: Totalled public TCR beta family frequency picked out people who carried CMV plus the relevant HLA. Dominating the ex vivo response were HLA-C-restricted CMV-specific TCR beta clonotypes.

Comments on this clonotype: Its specificity is not known.

CDR1 is SNHLY and CDR2 is FYNNEI in the germline V gene. V was cut by 9 bases and J by 5 bases, with 16 bases left in between. This CDR3 has 13 amino acids. TCRdb itself ran the reads through MiXCR, one entry per CDR3 protein. The sample records about 770,000 distinct CDR3 sequences, almost 30% being singletons. The sequence derives from a human donor in good health (CMV status not recorded). Some clones in this sample may be carry-over from other donors' samples. Sequences were derived from cultured CD8+ T cells from PBMCs, sampled from culture after CMV antigen stimulation. The chain carries TRBV2 and TRBJ2-5, with D perhaps matching TRBD1 (6 bases). The CDR3 region is CARGQLSEETQYF. The CDR3 DNA sequence: TGTGCCAGAGGACAGCTCTCCGAGGAGACCCAGTACTTC. The full variable domain, with the rest looked up from reference TRBV2 and TRBJ2-5, is EPEVTQTPSHQVTQMGQEVILRCVPISNHLYFYWYRQILGQKVEFLVSFYNNEISEKSEIFDDQFSVERPDGSNFTLKIRSTKLEDSAMYFCARGQLSEETQYFGPGTRLLVL.